This passage covers 9 T cell receptor beta chains from one sample sequenced in a study of T-cell reconstitution after alpha-beta-depleted transplantation in children. This sample's TCRbeta library carried unique molecular identifier barcodes. A single record per CDR3 protein comes from TCRdb applying MiXCR to the PCR reads. Of roughly 82,000 distinct CDR3 sequences in the sample, over 12% were seen once. Sequences were derived from PBMCs, mostly from graft donor cells, sampled 180 days after TCRalphabeta/CD19-depleted stem cell transplant. These receptors were taken from a male patient under 10 years old who had a stem cell transplant for acute lymphoblastic leukemia, so the T cells may come from the graft donor.

This clonotype appeared a few times. V and J are TRBV15 and TRBJ2-2; the D is unclear. Germline CDR1 and CDR2: LNHNV and YYDKDF (reference sequence). The length of the CDR3 is 13 residues. V was pared by 6 bases and J by 7 bases, with 12 bases between. The CDR3 coding sequence is TGTGCCACCAGATTATGGGCTGACGGGGAGCTGTTTTTT. Translating it yields CATRLWADGELFF.

Comments on this clonotype: The DNA is omitted, as the CDR3 cannot be located on it reliably, and the CDR3 follows TCRdb's listing. V usage is TRBV7-8 and J usage is TRBJ2-4; the table's D call of TRBD2 was not tested on the DNA. The length of the CDR3 is 18 amino acids, counting both ends. Germline V lookup: CDR1 SGHVS, CDR2 FQNEAQ. The CDR3 spells CASSLRAGRTALQNIQYF.

This clonotype was counted a few times. The chain couples TRBV10-3 to TRBJ1-2; 8 bases match TRBD1. This CDR3 is 18 amino acids long. The V gene end was trimmed by 3 bases and the J gene end by 3 bases; junction bases not matched to a gene: 15. Germline CDR1 is ENHRY and CDR2 is SYGVKD. The CDR3 is CAISDGGQALPSYYGYTF. The CDR3 DNA is TGTGCCATCAGTGATGGGGGACAGGCCCTACCAAGTTACTATGGCTACACCTTC.

This clonotype turned up a few times. The rearrangement uses TRBV18 and TRBJ1-2; D gene ambiguous. The CDR3 totals 17 residues. Germline V gene sequence: CDR1 KGHSH, CDR2 LQKENI. The V end was cut by 2 bases, the J end by 6 bases, with 22 bases between. The CDR3 region has the DNA TGTGCCAGCTCACCAAGGACCATTGGGTCCGGCGGGGATGGCTACACCTTC. This sequence encodes CASSPRTIGSGGDGYTF.

The J gene is TRBJ2-7, the V gene TRBV30; a possible D gene is TRBD1 (7 bases). The V end lost 2 bases, the J end lost 1 base, and 12 bases lay between the germline ends. Germline V gives CDR1 GTSNPN, CDR2 SVGIG (reference sequence). The CDR3 runs to 14 residues. In nucleotides, the CDR3 is TGTGCCTGGAGTTGGGCAGGGGGGTCCTACGAGCAGTACTTC. Its translation is CAWSWAGGSYEQYF. Full variable domain (rest looked up from reference TRBV30 and TRBJ2-7): SQTIHQWPATLVQPVGSPLSLECTVEGTSNPNLYWYRQAAGRGLQLLFYSVGIGQISSEVPQNLSASRPQDRQFILSSKKLLLSDSGFYLCAWSWAGGSYEQYFGPGTRLTVT.

The table lists this clonotype with a few counts. V and J are TRBV2 and TRBJ2-2; TRBD2 is a possible D gene (5 bases). Germline V gene lookup returns CDR1 SNHLY and CDR2 FYNNEI. The CDR3 length is 13 residues. Trimming took 7 bases from V and 1 from J, leaving 7 bases between them. CDR3 region: CASIGLNTGELFF. CDR3 nucleotides: TGTGCCAGCATCGGACTGAACACCGGGGAGCTGTTTTTT.

This clonotype has a handful of counts. This chain connects TRBV12-5 to TRBJ1-5; D uncertain. Germline V CDR1 and CDR2: LGHNT, FRNRAP. Deletions cut 8 bases from V and 8 bases from J, with 7 bases between. The CDR3 totals 10 residues. CDR3 DNA sequence: TGTGCTAGTTTCAGTGAGCCCCAGCATTTT. Protein product: CASFSEPQHF.

This chain connects TRBV5-1 to TRBJ1-4; 8 bases fit TRBD1. CDR1 is SGHRS and CDR2 is YFSETQ in the germline V gene. The ends lost 2 bases at V and 8 bases at J; junction bases unmatched: 5. The CDR3 length is 14 residues. The CDR3 DNA sequence: TGCGCCAGCAGCTTCACAGGGGGATACGAAAAACTGTTTTTT. Translation: CASSFTGGYEKLFF.

V gene TRBV29-1 combines with J gene TRBJ2-1, with D tentatively TRBD1 (5 bases). V dropped 7 bases and J dropped 4 bases, with 20 bases sitting between them. The CDR3 consists of 15 residues. The germline gives CDR1 SQVTM, CDR2 ANQGSEA. This CDR3 reads CSAPGGRARYNEQFF. In DNA, the CDR3 is TGCAGCGCCCCCGGCGGCAGGGCCCGTTACAATGAGCAGTTCTTC.